These 23 T cell receptor beta chains were sequenced from one sample in a study of molecular identifiers for immune sequencing clone quantification. TCRdb independently ran MiXCR on the PCR reads; one entry per CDR3 protein. The data show about half a million distinct CDR3 sequences, roughly 24% seen once. The sequenced sample was naive CD8+ T cells from blood, with Jurkat cell RNA spiked in. The subset here: FACS-sorted CD8+CD4-CCR7+CD45RA+ naive T cells. Receptors originate from a human donor in good health. Some libraries in this study had Jurkat cell RNA spiked in.

At least ten counts were recorded for this clonotype. V and J are TRBV28 and TRBJ2-7, with D tentatively TRBD1 (6 bases). The CDR3 is 13 residues long. Trimming removed 6 bases at V and 2 bases at J, with 11 bases between. In germline, CDR1 is MDHEN, CDR2 SYDVKM. The CDR3 is CASSRRDTYEQYF. The CDR3 nucleotides are TGTGCCAGCAGCCGCCGGGACACCTACGAGCAGTACTTC. Using reference TRBV28 and TRBJ2-7 for the parts outside the CDR3, the full variable domain is DVKVTQSSRYLVKRTGEKVFLECVQDMDHENMFWYRQDPGLGLRLIYFSYDVKMKEKGDIPEGYSVSREKKERFSLILESASTNQTSMYLCASSRRDTYEQYFGPGTRLTVT.

To note about this clonotype: At one of its ends the junction is not consistent with the germline gene, which may arise from a read error. The chain has TRBV20-1 and TRBJ2-7; no reliable D call. The CDR3 runs 13 residues. Germline V lookup: CDR1 DFQATT, CDR2 SNEGSKA (reference sequence). CDR3 nucleotide sequence: TGCAGTGCTAGAGGGGATCGTACCTACGAGCAGTGCTTT. It translates to CSARGDRTYEQCF.

This clonotype occurred many times. This chain connects TRBV7-9 to TRBJ1-2; D is perhaps TRBD1 (5 bases). Germline CDR1 reads SEHNR; CDR2 reads FQNEAQ (reference sequence). The V end lost 3 bases, the J end lost 5 bases, and 13 bases lay between the germline ends. The CDR3 covers 14 residues. CDR3: CASSFKGMEYGYTF. DNA for the CDR3: TGTGCCAGCAGCTTCAAGGGGATGGAGTATGGCTACACCTTC.

CDR3 nucleotides: TGTGCCAGCAGTTTATCGATAATCAATGAGCAGTTCTTC. Protein sequence: CASSLSIINEQFF. The V gene is TRBV27, the J gene TRBJ2-1; D remains unclear. The CDR3 has 13 residues. V dropped 0 bases and J dropped 6 bases, with 6 bases sitting between them. Germline V gene sequence: CDR1 MNHEY, CDR2 SMNVEV (reference sequence).

The V gene is TRBV20-1, the J gene TRBJ2-5; no firm D call. CDR3 size: 15 residues. Germline loops: CDR1 DFQATT, CDR2 SNEGSKA (reference sequence). V lost 3 bases and J lost 2, with 16 bases in between. CDR3 sequence (DNA): TGCAGTGCTAGCAGATCTGTAGGTCTACAAGAGACCCAGTACTTC. Translating gives CSASRSVGLQETQYF.

The table lists this clonotype with a few counts. The rearrangement links TRBV7-9 to TRBJ2-5, with TRBD1 matching over 7 bases. With V trimmed by 5 bases and J by 3 bases, 15 bases remained unmatched. The CDR3 extends over 17 amino acids. Germline CDR1 reads SEHNR; CDR2 reads FQNEAQ (reference sequence). CDR3 sequence: CASSQVGLTGVEETQYF. The DNA of the CDR3 is TGTGCCAGCAGCCAAGTGGGGCTCACAGGGGTAGAAGAGACCCAGTACTTC.

The chain couples TRBV7-8 to TRBJ2-3; D is perhaps TRBD2 (7 bases). The CDR3 runs to 14 residues. CDR1 and CDR2 from the germline V gene are SGHVS and FQNEAQ. Trimming removed 3 bases from V and 5 bases from J, with 12 bases in between. The CDR3, as DNA: TGTGCCAGCAGCTTCGGGGGGCCTTTAGATACGCAGTATTTT. This codes for CASSFGGPLDTQYF.

This clonotype was seen ten or more times. This chain uses TRBV4-1 with TRBJ1-1; D is perhaps TRBD1 (5 bases). V lost 4 bases and J lost 0, with 9 bases in between. Germline V gene lookup returns CDR1 MGHRA and CDR2 YSYEKL. The CDR3 sequence is 14 residues long. Written as DNA, the CDR3 is TGCGCCAGCAGCCCCCAGGGAATGAACACTGAAGCTTTCTTT. It is translated as CASSPQGMNTEAFF.

This clonotype has ten or more counts. J is TRBJ2-7 and V is TRBV20-1; D is unresolved. This CDR3 is built from 12 residues. CDR1 is DFQATT and CDR2 is SNEGSKA in the germline V gene (reference sequence). V lost 5 bases, J lost 2 bases, and 10 bases lay in between. In DNA, the CDR3 is TGCAGTGCTGCACATATTACCTACGAGCAGTACTTC. As protein: CSAAHITYEQYF.

This chain connects TRBV13 to TRBJ2-3; no clear D. There are 18 residues in the CDR3. Germline CDR1 PRHDT, CDR2 FYEKMQ (reference sequence). V gave up 4 bases and J gave up 0 bases, with 20 bases separating them. The CDR3 coding sequence is TGTGCCAGCAGCTCCGGCAGAGTTCACCTTACTAGCACAGATACGCAGTATTTT. Protein product: CASSSGRVHLTSTDTQYF.

This clonotype has more than one count but fewer than ten. CDR3 sequence: CASSESVGFPPDTQYF. As DNA, the CDR3 is TGCGCCAGCAGTGAGTCGGTTGGGTTCCCCCCCGATACGCAGTATTTT. The chain links TRBV10-1 to TRBJ2-3; unclear D gene. CDR1 and CDR2 (germline): WNHNN, SYGVQD (reference sequence). The CDR3 spans 16 residues. Trimming shortened V by 0 bases and J by 6 bases, and 16 bases separated the two germline ends.

This clonotype was observed at least ten times. The genes are TRBV12-3 or TRBV12-4 and TRBJ2-7; unclear D gene. The CDR3 consists of 11 residues. The V gene lost 5 bases and the J gene lost 11 bases, with 13 bases spanning the gap. CDR3 bases: TGTGCCAGCAGTCACGGCCCCTTGGAGTACTTC. Its translation is CASSHGPLEYF.

Note on this clonotype: One base away lies a much larger clone, so this may be a sequencing read error. The chain has TRBV7-9 and TRBJ2-7; 7 nucleotides align to TRBD1. Germline V gives CDR1 SEHNR, CDR2 FQNEAQ (reference sequence). CDR3 length: 15 amino acids. V shed 5 bases and J 6 bases; nucleotides not matched to a gene: 13. The DNA for the CDR3 is TGTGCCAGCAGCGGGAGACAGGGTAGAACCTGCGAGCAGTACTTC. As protein: CASSGRQGRTCEQYF. The full variable domain, in which reference TRBV7-9 and TRBJ2-7 provide the parts outside the CDR3, is DTGVSQNPRHKITKRGQNVTFRCDPISEHNRLYWYRQTLGQGPEFLTYFQNEAQLEKSRLLSDRFSAERPKGSFSTLEIQRTEQGDSAMYLCASSGRQGRTCEQYFGPGTRLTVT.

The CDR3 loop reads CASRIQTSATYEQYF. CDR3 bases: TGTGCCAGCAGGATCCAGACTAGCGCAACCTACGAGCAGTACTTC. The chain joins TRBV28 to TRBJ2-7; TRBD2 aligns across 8 bases. J lost 2 bases, V lost 6 bases, and 9 bases had no gene match. The CDR3 is 15 amino acids. Germline loops: CDR1 MDHEN, CDR2 SYDVKM.

This clonotype has at least ten counts. The rearrangement uses TRBV7-8 and TRBJ2-7, with TRBD2 matching 8 bases. The CDR3 runs 13 residues. With V trimmed by 5 bases and J by 6 bases, 6 bases remained unmatched. Germline V CDR1 and CDR2: SGHVS, FQNEAQ. DNA of the CDR3: TGTGCCAGCAGCCCGAGCCGGGGGGGCGAGCAGTACTTC. It yields the protein CASSPSRGGEQYF.

This clonotype was seen many times. The rearrangement joins TRBV27 to TRBJ2-3; perhaps TRBD2 as D (6 bases). Trimming cost V 4 bases and J 1 base, with 18 bases left between them. The germline V gene encodes CDR1 MNHEY and CDR2 SMNVEV (reference sequence). CDR3 length: 17 amino acids. The CDR3 loop is CASSSLGGSIGTDTQYF. CDR3 DNA: TGTGCCAGCAGTTCCCTCGGGGGTAGCATAGGCACAGATACGCAGTATTTT.

This clonotype appeared many times. The chain joins TRBV4-1 to TRBJ1-2, with 7 bases lining up with TRBD1. The CDR3 covers 16 residues. In germline, CDR1 is MGHRA, CDR2 YSYEKL. V was pared by 0 bases and J by 3 bases, with 7 bases of the junction left unmatched. CDR3 DNA sequence: TGCGCCAGCAGCCAAGATCTTGGCACAGGGGACTATGGCTACACCTTC. Amino acid sequence: CASSQDLGTGDYGYTF.

This clonotype was seen many times. This chain joins TRBV13 and TRBJ1-1; D uncertain. CDR1 PRHDT and CDR2 FYEKMQ come from the germline V gene (reference sequence). The V gene lost 3 bases and the J gene lost 2 bases, with 10 bases spanning the gap. CDR3 length: 14 amino acids. CDR3 nucleotides: TGTGCCAGCAGCTTCTCAGCGGGAAACACTGAAGCTTTCTTT. Translated, it gives CASSFSAGNTEAFF.

Ten or more counts support this clonotype. V and J are TRBV9 and TRBJ1-3; a possible D gene is TRBD1 (5 bases). Germline loops: CDR1 SGDLS, CDR2 YYNGEE. There are 15 residues in the CDR3. The V and J ends lost 0 bases and 1 base respectively, with 8 bases between them. CDR3 in amino acids: CASSVAGTSGNTIYF. CDR3 sequence (DNA): TGTGCCAGCAGCGTAGCCGGGACTTCTGGAAACACCATATATTTT. Based on the CDR3 plus reference TRBV9 and TRBJ1-3, the full variable domain is DSGVTQTPKHLITATGQRVTLRCSPRSGDLSVYWYQQSLDQGLQFLIQYYNGEERAKGNILERFSAQQFPDLHSELNLSSLELGDSALYFCASSVAGTSGNTIYFGEGSWLTVV.

The table lists this clonotype with a few counts. The genes are TRBV5-5 and TRBJ2-7; D is possibly TRBD2 (5 bases). CDR1 is SGHKS and CDR2 is YYEKEE in the germline V gene (reference sequence). Between the trimmed V and J ends, which lost 0 bases and 9 bases, there was a span of 19 bases. This CDR3 spans 15 amino acids. The CDR3 nucleotides are TGTGCCAGCAGCTTGGCGGTTCGTCAGGACTTCGGGCAGTACTTC. Encoded protein: CASSLAVRQDFGQYF.

The chain carries TRBV2 and TRBJ2-7; D possibly uses TRBD1 or TRBD2 (5 bases each). The germline V gene encodes CDR1 SNHLY and CDR2 FYNNEI. V was pared by 7 bases and J by 5 bases, with 24 bases between. The CDR3 sequence is 16 residues long. The CDR3 is CASKMTTGTWPNEQYF. The CDR3 coding sequence is TGTGCCAGCAAAATGACTACAGGAACGTGGCCTAACGAGCAGTACTTC. Supplemented by reference TRBV2 and TRBJ2-7, the full variable domain reads EPEVTQTPSHQVTQMGQEVILRCVPISNHLYFYWYRQILGQKVEFLVSFYNNEISEKSEIFDDQFSVERPDGSNFTLKIRSTKLEDSAMYFCASKMTTGTWPNEQYFGPGTRLTVT.

This clonotype was seen repeatedly, ten times or more. V and J are TRBV2 and TRBJ1-5; D gene ambiguous. This CDR3 is 15 amino acids long. Germline assignment: CDR1 SNHLY and CDR2 FYNNEI. Trimming took off 8 bases at V and 3 bases at J, with 17 bases between the two ends. The CDR3 region has the DNA TGTGCCAGCGAGCCCACAGCCTCCCTCAATCAGCCCCAGCATTTT. Translation: CASEPTASLNQPQHF.

As to this clonotype: A much larger clone sits a single nucleotide away, making a read error possible. The V and J genes are TRBV5-3 and TRBJ2-7; possible D gene TRBD2, 6 bases. TRBV5-3 is identified as an open reading frame with a role that is uncertain. The CDR3 totals 15 residues. As DNA, the CDR3 is TGTGCCAGCAGCTTAATGACCGGGAGCTCCTACGGGCAGTACTTC. It yields the protein CASSLMTGSSYGQYF.